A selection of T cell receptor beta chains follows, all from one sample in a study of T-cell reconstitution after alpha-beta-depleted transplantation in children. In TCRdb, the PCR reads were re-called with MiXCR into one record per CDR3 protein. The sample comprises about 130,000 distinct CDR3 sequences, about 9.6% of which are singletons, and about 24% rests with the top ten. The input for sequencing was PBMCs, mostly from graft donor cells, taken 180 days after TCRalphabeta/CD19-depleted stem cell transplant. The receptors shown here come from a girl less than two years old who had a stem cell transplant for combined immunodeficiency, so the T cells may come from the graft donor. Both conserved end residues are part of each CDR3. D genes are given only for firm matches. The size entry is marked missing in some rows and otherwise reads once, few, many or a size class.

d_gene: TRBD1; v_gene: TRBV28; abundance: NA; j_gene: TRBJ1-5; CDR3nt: TGTGCCAGCAGCCCCCCGGGACAGGGTGAACAGCCCCAGCATTTT; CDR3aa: CASSPPGQGEQPQHF
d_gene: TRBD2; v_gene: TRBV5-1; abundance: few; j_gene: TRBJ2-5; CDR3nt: TGCGCCAGCAGCCCAACTAGCGGCCTAAGACAAGAGACCCAGTACTTC; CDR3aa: CASSPTSGLRQETQYF
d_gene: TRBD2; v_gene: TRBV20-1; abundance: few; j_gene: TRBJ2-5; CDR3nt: TGCAGTGCTAGAGTCTTCAGGCGGGGGACCCAAGAGACCCAGTACTTC; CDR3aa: CSARVFRRGTQETQYF
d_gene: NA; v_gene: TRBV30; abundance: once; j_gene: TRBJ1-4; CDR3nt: TGTGCCTGGAGTGTACACAGACTCGCCACTGAAAAACTGTTTTTT; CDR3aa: CAWSVHRLATEKLFF
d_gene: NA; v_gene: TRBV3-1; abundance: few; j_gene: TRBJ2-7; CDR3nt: TGTGCCAGCAGCCAAGGTAACGGGCCCGGTCTATACGAGCAGTACTTC; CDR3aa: CASSQGNGPGLYEQYF
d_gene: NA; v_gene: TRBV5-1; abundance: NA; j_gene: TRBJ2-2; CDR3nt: TGCGCCAGCAGCTTGTCTAAGCGGTCCGGGGAGCTGTTTTTT; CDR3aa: CASSLSKRSGELFF
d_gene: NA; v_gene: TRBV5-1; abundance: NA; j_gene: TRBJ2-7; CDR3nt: TGCGCCAGCAGCTTACGGGGCCTGAGCGTTTCCTTTTCCTACGAGCAGTACTTC; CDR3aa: CASSLRGLSVSFSYEQYF
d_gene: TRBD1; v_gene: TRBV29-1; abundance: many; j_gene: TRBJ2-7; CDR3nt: TGCAGCGTTGGGGGACAGGGCTCCTACGAGCAGTACTTC; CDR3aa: CSVGGQGSYEQYF
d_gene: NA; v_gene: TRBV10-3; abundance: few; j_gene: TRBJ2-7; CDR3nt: TGTGCCATCAGTCCCGGCTACGAGCAGTACTTC; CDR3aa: CAISPGYEQYF
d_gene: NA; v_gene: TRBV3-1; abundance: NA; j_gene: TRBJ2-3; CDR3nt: TGTGCCAGCAGCCAAGAACCAGACACATCGACAGATACGCAGTATTTT; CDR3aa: CASSQEPDTSTDTQYF
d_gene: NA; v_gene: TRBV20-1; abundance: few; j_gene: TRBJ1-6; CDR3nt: TGCAGTGCTAGAGATCGAAATGGGAATTCACCCCTCCACTTT; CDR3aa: CSARDRNGNSPLHF
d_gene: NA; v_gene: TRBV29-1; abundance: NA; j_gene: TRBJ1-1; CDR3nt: TGCAGCGTTGTCCCGGACTCGAACACTGAAGCTTTCTTT; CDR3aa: CSVVPDSNTEAFF
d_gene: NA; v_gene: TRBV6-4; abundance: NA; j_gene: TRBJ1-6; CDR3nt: TGTGCCAGCAGTAAAACGTGGGGGGCGAGGTCACCCCTCCACTTT; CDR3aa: CASSKTWGARSPLHF
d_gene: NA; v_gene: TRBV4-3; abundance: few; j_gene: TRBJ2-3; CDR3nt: TGCGCCAGCAGCCAAGTAATAGCAGGGGGGGGGCTGGAGGATACGCAGTATTTT; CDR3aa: CASSQVIAGGGLEDTQYF
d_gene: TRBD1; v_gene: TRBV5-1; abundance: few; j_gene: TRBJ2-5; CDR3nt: TGCGCCAGCAGCTACTCCCCGGGACAGGGGGCAGAGACCCAGTACTTC; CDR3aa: CASSYSPGQGAETQYF
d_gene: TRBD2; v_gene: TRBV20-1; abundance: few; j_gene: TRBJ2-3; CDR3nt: TGCAGTGCTAGAGCGGCGGGAGCGGGAGCGGGTACGCAGTATTTT; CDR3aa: CSARAAGAGAGTQYF
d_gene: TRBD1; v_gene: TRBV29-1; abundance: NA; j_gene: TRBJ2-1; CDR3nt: TGCAGCGCCGACAGGGAATACAATGAGCAGTTCTTC; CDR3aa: CSADREYNEQFF
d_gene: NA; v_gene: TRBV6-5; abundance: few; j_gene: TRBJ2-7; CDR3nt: TGTGCCAGCAGTTCCTACGGATTTTCCTACGAGCAGTACTTC; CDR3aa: CASSSYGFSYEQYF
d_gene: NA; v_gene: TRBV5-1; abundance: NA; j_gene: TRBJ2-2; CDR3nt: TGCGCCAGCAGCTCCCCAACAGGAATTCTCGCGAACACCGGGGAGCTGTTTTTT; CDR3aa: CASSSPTGILANTGELFF
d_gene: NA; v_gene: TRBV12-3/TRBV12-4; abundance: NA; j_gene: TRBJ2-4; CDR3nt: TGTGCCAGCAGTTTAGGGGAAAACATTCAGTACTTC; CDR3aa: CASSLGENIQYF
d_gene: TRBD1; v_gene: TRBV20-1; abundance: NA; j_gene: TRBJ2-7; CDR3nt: TGCAGTGGTAGGACAGGTGTTATTGGGTACGAGCAGTACTTC; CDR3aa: CSGRTGVIGYEQYF
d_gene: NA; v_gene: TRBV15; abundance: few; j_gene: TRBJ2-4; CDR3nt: TGTGCCACCAGCTTTCTAATGGAGCTTTTAGCCAAAAACATTCAGTACTTC; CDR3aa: CATSFLMELLAKNIQYF